A single sample is the source of the 7 T cell receptor beta chains below, sequenced in a study of response to subunit inactivated influenza vaccine. TCRdb re-called the RT-PCR reads through MiXCR, storing one row per CDR3 protein. The top ten clones hold 13% of a sample with about 520,000 distinct CDR3 sequences, roughly 7.6% of them seen once. Material: PBMCs from blood, obtained roughly 24 months after vaccination. These receptors all stem from a man aged 50 to 75 who received an inactivated influenza vaccine.

This clonotype was detected a few times. The chain uses TRBV20-1 and TRBJ2-3, with 12 bases identical to TRBD2. V dropped 2 bases and J dropped 6; count of bases not matched to a gene: 9. The CDR3 is 16 residues long. The germline V gene has CDR1 DFQATT and CDR2 SNEGSKA (reference sequence). The CDR3 is CSARPTSGGSPDTQYF. The CDR3 region has the DNA TGCAGTGCTAGACCGACTAGCGGGGGATCCCCGGATACGCAGTATTTT.

This clonotype was counted only a few times. The CDR3: CASSGRVAYEQYF. The CDR3 DNA reads TGTGCCAGCAGCGGCCGGGTGGCCTACGAGCAGTACTTC. The chain is built from TRBV11-2 and TRBJ2-7, with D hard to call. Trimming took 5 bases from V and 2 from J, leaving 10 bases between them. In germline, CDR1 is SGHAT, CDR2 FQNNGV. The CDR3 runs 13 residues.

The rearrangement joins TRBV3-1 to TRBJ1-5, with 7 bases lining up with TRBD1. Germline CDR1 LGHDT, CDR2 YNNKEL (reference sequence). J lost 0 bases, V lost 5 bases, and 4 bases had no gene match. The CDR3 totals 15 residues. The DNA of the CDR3 is TGTGCCAGCAGCGCGACAGGGCATAGCAATCAGCCCCAGCATTTT. Translating gives CASSATGHSNQPQHF.

The genes are TRBV6-1 and TRBJ2-3, with 7 nucleotides matching TRBD1. CDR1 MNHNS and CDR2 SASEGT come from the germline V gene. This CDR3 has 15 residues. V lost 1 base to trimming and J lost 7 bases; unmatched junction nucleotides: 8. The CDR3, as DNA: TGTGCCAGCAGTGAAGGACAGGGTCGCTTCAATACGCAGTATTTT. Translation gives CASSEGQGRFNTQYF.

This clonotype was seen more than once but under ten times. The V and J genes are TRBV7-9 and TRBJ1-6; maybe TRBD1 (6 bases). V was trimmed by 5 bases and J by 5 bases, leaving 10 bases between them. Germline assignment: CDR1 SEHNR and CDR2 FQNEAQ (reference sequence). The CDR3 loop spans 14 amino acids. CDR3 protein: CASSPWDNNSPLHF. In DNA, the CDR3 is TGTGCCAGCAGCCCCTGGGACAATAATTCACCCCTCCACTTT.

The gene calls are TRBV11-2 and TRBJ2-4; D gene unclear. The CDR3 is 16 residues long. Deletions cut 0 bases from V and 0 bases from J, with 9 bases between. CDR1 SGHAT and CDR2 FQNNGV come from the germline V gene. DNA of the CDR3: TGTGCCAGCAGCTTAGATCTGGCGTTAGCCAAAAACATTCAGTACTTC. This codes for CASSLDLALAKNIQYF.

This clonotype was recorded at least ten times. This chain uses TRBV20-1 with TRBJ2-7, with TRBD1 identical over 8 bases. Trimming took 1 base from V and 6 from J; bases not matched to a gene: 8. This CDR3 comprises 14 residues. Germline V gene sequence: CDR1 DFQATT, CDR2 SNEGSKA (reference sequence). CDR3 in amino acids: CSARVLDRVAEQYF. In nucleotides, the CDR3 is TGCAGTGCTAGAGTGTTGGACAGGGTGGCCGAGCAGTACTTC.